A selection of T cell receptor beta chains follows, all from one sample in a study of blood T cell repertoires in COVID-19. This table comes from immunoSEQ multiplex PCR, and its TCRdb copy is limited to in-frame clones, with some not included. The table shows more than 300,000 clones, with 90% to 95% occurring only once. The specimen was PBMCs or T cells enriched from blood (not recorded which). All receptors derive from a woman aged 25 to 39 who had been exposed to COVID-19. CDR3s leave out the opening cysteine and the closing phenylalanine or tryptophan. Clone size is stated in some rows and not others, as once, few, many or a class when expanded.

clone size: NA
V gene: TRBV7-8
CDR3 protein: ASSPAGAEAF

clone size: NA
V gene: TRBV5-5
CDR3 protein: ASSLPSLNEKLF

clone size: NA
V gene: TRBV5-4
CDR3 protein: ASSLIGGHTDTQY

clone size: NA
V gene: TRBV18
CDR3 protein: ASSGNRAYEQY

clone size: once
V gene: TRBV3-1/TRBV3-2
CDR3 protein: ASGSFWSYGYT

clone size: NA
V gene: TRBV7-9
CDR3 protein: ASTWGTGGMYNEQF

clone size: NA
V gene: TRBV5-1
CDR3 protein: ASSFRTANPLYGYT

clone size: NA
V gene: TRBV6-5
CDR3 protein: ASSSRDRGDYGYT

clone size: few
V gene: TRBV4-1
CDR3 protein: ASSQDRDSYGYT

clone size: NA
V gene: TRBV21-1
CDR3 protein: ASSGYRFPLGDTQY

clone size: NA
V gene: TRBV25-1
CDR3 protein: ASGSVGTLGYT

clone size: NA
V gene: TRBV6-1
CDR3 protein: ASSEATENYGYT

clone size: NA
V gene: TRBV4-1
CDR3 protein: ASSQDRYRGPTNTGELF

clone size: once
V gene: TRBV28
CDR3 protein: ASSLLGVKNTIY

clone size: once
V gene: TRBV6-5
CDR3 protein: ASSRGQGAF

clone size: NA
V gene: TRBV7-8
CDR3 protein: ASSPEWATPQH

clone size: NA
V gene: TRBV5-1
CDR3 protein: ASSLSGLTDTQY

clone size: NA
V gene: TRBV13
CDR3 protein: ASSSESGPVDEQY

clone size: NA
V gene: TRBV27
CDR3 protein: ASSMVRDRRYYEQY

clone size: NA
V gene: TRBV5-6
CDR3 protein: ASRFSGGGGYT

clone size: NA
V gene: TRBV7-9
CDR3 protein: ASSHGQIGIDGNQPQH

clone size: NA
V gene: TRBV7-6
CDR3 protein: ASTMGPRIEVF